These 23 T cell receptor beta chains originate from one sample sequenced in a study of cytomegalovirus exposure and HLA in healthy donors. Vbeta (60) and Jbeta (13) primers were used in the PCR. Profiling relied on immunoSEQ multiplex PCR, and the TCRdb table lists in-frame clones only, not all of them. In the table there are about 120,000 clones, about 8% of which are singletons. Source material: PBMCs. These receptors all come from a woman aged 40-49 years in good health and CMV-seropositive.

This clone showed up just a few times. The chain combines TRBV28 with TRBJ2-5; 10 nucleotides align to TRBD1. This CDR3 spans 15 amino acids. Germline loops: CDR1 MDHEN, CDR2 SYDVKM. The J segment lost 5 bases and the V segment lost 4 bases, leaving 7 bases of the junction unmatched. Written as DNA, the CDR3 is TGTGCCAGCAGTTCCCCGGGACAGGGGTGGGAGACCCAGTACTTC. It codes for CASSSPGQGWETQYF. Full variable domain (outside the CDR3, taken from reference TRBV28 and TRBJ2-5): DVKVTQSSRYLVKRTGEKVFLECVQDMDHENMFWYRQDPGLGLRLIYFSYDVKMKEKGDIPEGYSVSREKKERFSLILESASTNQTSMYLCASSSPGQGWETQYFGPGTRLLVL.

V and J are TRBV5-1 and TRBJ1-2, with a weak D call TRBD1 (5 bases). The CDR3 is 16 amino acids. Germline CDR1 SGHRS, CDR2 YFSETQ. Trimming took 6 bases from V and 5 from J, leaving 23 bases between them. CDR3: CASTPGEDRGYYGYTF. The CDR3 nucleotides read TGCGCCAGCACACCGGGGGAGGACCGGGGATATTATGGCTACACCTTC.

The DNA for the CDR3 is TGTGCCAGCAGCTTAGCATCCGGGACAGGAGATGACACTGAAGCTTTCTTT. It yields the protein CASSLASGTGDDTEAFF. The J gene is TRBJ1-1, the V gene TRBV7-9, with 8 bases identical to TRBD1. V lost 0 bases and J lost 3; bases outside the gene matches: 9. This CDR3 is built from 17 residues. Germline V gene data show CDR1 as SEHNR and CDR2 as FQNEAQ (reference sequence).

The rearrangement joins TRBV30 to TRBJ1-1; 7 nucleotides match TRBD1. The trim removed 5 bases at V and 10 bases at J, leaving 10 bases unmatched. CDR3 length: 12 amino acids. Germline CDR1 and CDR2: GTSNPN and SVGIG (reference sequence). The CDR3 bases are TGTGCCTGGGTTCCCACAGGGGTACGAGCTTTCTTT. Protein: CAWVPTGVRAFF.

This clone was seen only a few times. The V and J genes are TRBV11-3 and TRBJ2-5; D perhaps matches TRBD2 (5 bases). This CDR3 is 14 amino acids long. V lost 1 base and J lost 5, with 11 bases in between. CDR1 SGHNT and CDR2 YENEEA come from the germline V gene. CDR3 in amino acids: CASSLGRGIETQYF. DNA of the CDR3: TGTGCCAGCAGCTTAGGTAGAGGGATCGAGACCCAGTACTTC.

The CDR3 bases are TGTGCCAGCAGCTTGACAGGGACCGGGGCCTACGAGCAGTACTTC. It encodes CASSLTGTGAYEQYF. This chain uses TRBV5-6 with TRBJ2-5; perhaps TRBD1 as D (6 bases). The J call may be faulty, since TRBJ2-7 better matches the DNA end. CDR1 and CDR2 from the germline V gene are SGHDT and YYEEEE. The CDR3 sequence is 15 residues long.

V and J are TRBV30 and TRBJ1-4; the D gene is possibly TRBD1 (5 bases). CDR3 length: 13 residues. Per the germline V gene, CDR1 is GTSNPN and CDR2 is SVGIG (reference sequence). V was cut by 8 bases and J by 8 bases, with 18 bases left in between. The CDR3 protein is CARRDPIREKLFF. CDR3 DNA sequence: TGTGCCCGGCGGGACCCTATTAGGGAAAAACTGTTTTTT.

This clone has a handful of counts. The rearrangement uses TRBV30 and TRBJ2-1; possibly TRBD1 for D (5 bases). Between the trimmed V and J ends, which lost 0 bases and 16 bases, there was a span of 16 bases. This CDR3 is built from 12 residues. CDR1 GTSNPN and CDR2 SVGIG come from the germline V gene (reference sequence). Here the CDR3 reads CAWSVNGQGGFF. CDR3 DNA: TGTGCCTGGAGTGTAAACGGTCAGGGCGGATTCTTC. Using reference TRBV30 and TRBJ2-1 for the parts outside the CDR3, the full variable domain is SQTIHQWPATLVQPVGSPLSLECTVEGTSNPNLYWYRQAAGRGLQLLFYSVGIGQISSEVPQNLSASRPQDRQFILSSKKLLLSDSGFYLCAWSVNGQGGFFGPGTRLTVL.

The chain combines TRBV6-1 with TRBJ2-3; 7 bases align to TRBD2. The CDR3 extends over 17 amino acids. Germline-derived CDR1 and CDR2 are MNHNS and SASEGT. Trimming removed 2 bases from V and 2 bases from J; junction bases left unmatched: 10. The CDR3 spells CASSETESGDITDTQYF. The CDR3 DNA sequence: TGTGCCAGCAGTGAAACAGAAAGCGGGGATATCACAGATACGCAGTATTTT.

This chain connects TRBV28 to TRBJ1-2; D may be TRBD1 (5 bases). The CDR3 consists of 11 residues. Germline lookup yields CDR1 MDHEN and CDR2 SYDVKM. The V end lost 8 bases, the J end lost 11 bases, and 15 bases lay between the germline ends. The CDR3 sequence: CASRGTFDYTF. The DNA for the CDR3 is TGTGCCAGCCGAGGGACTTTTGATTACACCTTC.

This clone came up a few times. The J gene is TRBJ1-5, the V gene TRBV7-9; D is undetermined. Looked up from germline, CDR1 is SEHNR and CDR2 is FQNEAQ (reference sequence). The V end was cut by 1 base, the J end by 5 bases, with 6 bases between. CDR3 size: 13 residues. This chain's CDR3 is CASSLETYQPQHF. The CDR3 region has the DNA TGTGCCAGCAGCTTAGAGACTTATCAGCCCCAGCATTTT.

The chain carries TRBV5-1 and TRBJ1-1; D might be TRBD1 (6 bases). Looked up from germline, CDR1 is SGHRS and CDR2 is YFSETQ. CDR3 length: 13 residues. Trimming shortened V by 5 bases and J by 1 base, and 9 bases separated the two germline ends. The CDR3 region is CASSHRENTEAFF. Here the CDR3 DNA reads TGCGCCAGCAGTCACAGGGAGAACACTGAAGCTTTCTTT.

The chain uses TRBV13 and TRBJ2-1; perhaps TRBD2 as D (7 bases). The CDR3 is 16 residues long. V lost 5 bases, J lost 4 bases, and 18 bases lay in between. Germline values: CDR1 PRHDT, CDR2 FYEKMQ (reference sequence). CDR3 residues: CASSPAGGGGYNEQFF. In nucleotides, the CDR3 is TGTGCCAGCAGCCCGGCCGGGGGCGGGGGATACAATGAGCAGTTCTTC.

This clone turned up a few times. CDR3 amino acids: CASSRAGSDTEAFF. Here the CDR3 DNA reads TGTGCCAGTAGTAGGGCAGGGTCAGACACTGAAGCTTTCTTT. J is TRBJ1-1 and V is TRBV19, with D perhaps TRBD1 (5 bases). The CDR3 has 14 amino acids. Germline values: CDR1 LNHDA, CDR2 SQIVND (reference sequence). Trimming cost V 4 bases and J 3 bases, with 12 bases left between them.

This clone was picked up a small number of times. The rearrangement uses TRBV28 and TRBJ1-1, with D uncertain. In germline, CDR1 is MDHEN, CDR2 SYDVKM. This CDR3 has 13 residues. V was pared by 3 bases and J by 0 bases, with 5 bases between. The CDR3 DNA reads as TGTGCCAGCAGTTTCAATTTGAACACTGAAGCTTTCTTT. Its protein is CASSFNLNTEAFF.

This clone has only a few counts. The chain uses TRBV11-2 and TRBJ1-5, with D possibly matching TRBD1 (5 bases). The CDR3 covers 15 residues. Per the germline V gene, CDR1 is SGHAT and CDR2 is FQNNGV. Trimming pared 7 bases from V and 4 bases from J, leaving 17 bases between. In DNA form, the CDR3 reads TGTGCCAGCACCCCACCCGGACACCGGAATCAGCCCCAGCATTTT. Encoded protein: CASTPPGHRNQPQHF.

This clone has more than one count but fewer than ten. The chain's CDR3 is CASSLAAGETDTQYF. Here the CDR3 DNA reads TGTGCCAGCAGCTTAGCAGCGGGGGAGACAGATACGCAGTATTTT. The chain employs TRBV7-2 and TRBJ2-3; 8 bases match TRBD2. Per the germline V gene, CDR1 is SGHTA and CDR2 is FQGNSA. The CDR3 has 15 amino acids. The trim removed 0 bases at V and 3 bases at J, leaving 2 bases unmatched.

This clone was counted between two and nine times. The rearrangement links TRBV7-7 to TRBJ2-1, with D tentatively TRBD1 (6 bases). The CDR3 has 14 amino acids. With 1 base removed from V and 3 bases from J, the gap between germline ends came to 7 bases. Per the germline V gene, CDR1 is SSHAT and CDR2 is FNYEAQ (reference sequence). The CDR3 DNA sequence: TGTGCCAGCAGCTTAGGGACAGTCTACAATGAGCAGTTCTTC. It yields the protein CASSLGTVYNEQFF.

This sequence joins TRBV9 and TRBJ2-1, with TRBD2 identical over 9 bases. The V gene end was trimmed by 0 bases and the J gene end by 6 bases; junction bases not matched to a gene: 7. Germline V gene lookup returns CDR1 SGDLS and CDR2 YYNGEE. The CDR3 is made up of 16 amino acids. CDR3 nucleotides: TGTGCCAGCAGCGTAGTGGTAGCGGGGGCCTCCAATGAGCAGTTCTTC. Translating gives CASSVVVAGASNEQFF.

The CDR3 reads CASNPQGMNTEAFF. The CDR3 bases are TGTGCCAGCAACCCACAGGGCATGAACACTGAAGCTTTCTTT. The chain links TRBV6-6 to TRBJ1-1; tentative D call: TRBD1 (6 bases). Germline V gene sequence: CDR1 MNHNY, CDR2 SVGAGI (reference sequence). CDR3 length equals 14 residues. The V and J ends lost 7 bases and 0 bases respectively, with 12 bases between them.

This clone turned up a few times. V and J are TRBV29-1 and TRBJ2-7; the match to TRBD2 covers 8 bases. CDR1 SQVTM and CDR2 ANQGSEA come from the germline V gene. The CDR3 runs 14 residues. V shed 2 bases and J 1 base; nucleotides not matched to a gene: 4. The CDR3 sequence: CSVERRGDSYEQYF. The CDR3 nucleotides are TGCAGCGTTGAAAGGCGGGGGGATTCCTACGAGCAGTACTTC.

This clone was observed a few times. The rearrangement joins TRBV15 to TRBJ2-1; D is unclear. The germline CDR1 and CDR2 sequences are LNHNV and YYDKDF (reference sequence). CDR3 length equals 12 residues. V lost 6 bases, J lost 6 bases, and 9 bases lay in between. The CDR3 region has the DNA TGTGCCACCAGGCCAACTACCAATGAGCAGTTCTTC. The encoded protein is CATRPTTNEQFF. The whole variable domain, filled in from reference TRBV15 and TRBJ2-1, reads DAMVIQNPRYQVTQFGKPVTLSCSQTLNHNVMYWYQQKSSQAPKLLFHYYDKDFNNEADTPDNFQSRRPNTSFCFLDIRSPGLGDTAMYLCATRPTTNEQFFGPGTRLTVL.

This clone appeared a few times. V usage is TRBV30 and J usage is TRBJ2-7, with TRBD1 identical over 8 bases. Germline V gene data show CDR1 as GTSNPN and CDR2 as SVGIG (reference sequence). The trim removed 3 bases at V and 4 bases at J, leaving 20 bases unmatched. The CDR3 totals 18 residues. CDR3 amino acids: CAWSAARGHRAGPYEQYF. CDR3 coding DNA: TGTGCCTGGAGCGCCGCCAGGGGGCACAGGGCTGGGCCATACGAGCAGTACTTC. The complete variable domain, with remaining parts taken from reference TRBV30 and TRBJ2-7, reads SQTIHQWPATLVQPVGSPLSLECTVEGTSNPNLYWYRQAAGRGLQLLFYSVGIGQISSEVPQNLSASRPQDRQFILSSKKLLLSDSGFYLCAWSAARGHRAGPYEQYFGPGTRLTVT.